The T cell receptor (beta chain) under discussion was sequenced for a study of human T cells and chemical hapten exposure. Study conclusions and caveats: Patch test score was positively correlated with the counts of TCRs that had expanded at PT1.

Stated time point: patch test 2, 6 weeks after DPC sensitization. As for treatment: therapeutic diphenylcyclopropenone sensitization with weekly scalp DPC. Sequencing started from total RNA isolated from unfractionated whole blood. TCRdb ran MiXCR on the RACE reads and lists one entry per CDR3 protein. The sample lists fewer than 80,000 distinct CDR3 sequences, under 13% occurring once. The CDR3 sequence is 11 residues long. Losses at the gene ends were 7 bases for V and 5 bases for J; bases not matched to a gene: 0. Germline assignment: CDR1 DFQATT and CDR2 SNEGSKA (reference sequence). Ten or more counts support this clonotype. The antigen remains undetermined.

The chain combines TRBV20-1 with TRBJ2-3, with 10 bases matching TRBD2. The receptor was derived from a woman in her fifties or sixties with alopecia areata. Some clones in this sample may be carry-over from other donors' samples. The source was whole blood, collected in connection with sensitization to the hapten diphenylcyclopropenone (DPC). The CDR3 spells CSEREGDTQYF. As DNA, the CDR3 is TGCAGTGAGCGGGAGGGAGATACGCAGTATTTT.